This T cell receptor beta chain derives from a study of identical twins. Template switching added a universal primer site; cDNA carried unique molecular identifiers. TCRdb fed the 5' RACE reads into MiXCR, producing one record per CDR3 protein. The sample has 430,000 or so distinct CDR3 sequences, 24% seen once. Comment on this clonotype: What it binds is not known.

Germline assignment: CDR1 DFQATT and CDR2 SNEGSKA (reference sequence). The ends were cut back, 3 bases at V and 5 bases at J, with 10 bases in the middle. The CDR3 spans 12 residues. Whole-study findings and limits: Models underestimated out-of-frame TCR alpha sharing in monozygotic twins.

This sample was shared with a second study, whose subject was T cells expressing NK-cell markers. This second study says: Sequenced donors, eight in total, included seven who were HCMV-seropositive and one who was seronegative. The study found these clonotypes also leading the CD3+CD56-NKG2C+ fraction in a handful of donors.

The sequenced sample was CD4+ T cells sorted from blood. The TCR originated in a woman between 18 and 30 years old in good health. The V call is TRBV20-1, the J call TRBJ2-5; D gene unclear. CDR3 in DNA: TGCAGTGCTAGGTTCGTGCGGGAGACCCAGTACTTC. Translated: CSARFVRETQYF.